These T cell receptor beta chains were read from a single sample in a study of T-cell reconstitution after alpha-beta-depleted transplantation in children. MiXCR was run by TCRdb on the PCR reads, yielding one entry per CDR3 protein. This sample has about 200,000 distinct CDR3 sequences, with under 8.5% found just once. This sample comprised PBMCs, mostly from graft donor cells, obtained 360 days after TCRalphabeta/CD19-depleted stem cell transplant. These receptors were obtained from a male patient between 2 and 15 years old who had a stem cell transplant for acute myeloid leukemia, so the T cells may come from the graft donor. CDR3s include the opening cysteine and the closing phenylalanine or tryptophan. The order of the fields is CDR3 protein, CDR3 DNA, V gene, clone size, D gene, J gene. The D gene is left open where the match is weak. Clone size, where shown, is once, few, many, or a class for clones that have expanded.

CDR3aa: CASSMGATEAFF
CDR3nt: TGTGCCAGCAGCATGGGGGCCACTGAAGCTTTCTTT
v_gene: TRBV6-5
abundance: NA
d_gene: NA
j_gene: TRBJ1-1

CDR3aa: CASSLRQAGETQYF
CDR3nt: TGTGCCAGCAGTCTACGACAGGCTGGTGAGACCCAGTACTTC
v_gene: TRBV12-3/TRBV12-4
abundance: NA
d_gene: NA
j_gene: TRBJ2-5

CDR3aa: CSVTSRLAKNIQYF
CDR3nt: TGCAGCGTTACCTCGAGACTAGCCAAAAACATTCAGTACTTC
v_gene: TRBV29-1
abundance: many
d_gene: NA
j_gene: TRBJ2-4

CDR3aa: CASSVGPRLAGGNEQFF
CDR3nt: TGTGCCAGCAGCGTAGGCCCTCGACTAGCGGGAGGGAATGAGCAGTTCTTC
v_gene: TRBV9
abundance: few
d_gene: TRBD2
j_gene: TRBJ2-1

CDR3aa: CASSLHGSGINNEQFF
CDR3nt: TGTGCCAGCAGCTTACATGGTAGCGGGATAAACAATGAGCAGTTCTTC
v_gene: TRBV7-3
abundance: many
d_gene: TRBD2
j_gene: TRBJ2-1

CDR3aa: CASSLVYGSSYNEQFF
CDR3nt: TGCGCCAGCAGCTTGGTATACGGGTCCTCCTACAATGAGCAGTTCTTC
v_gene: TRBV5-1
abundance: few
d_gene: NA
j_gene: TRBJ2-1

CDR3aa: CASSEGFYGYTF
CDR3nt: TGCGCCAGCAGCGAAGGGTTCTATGGCTACACCTTC
v_gene: TRBV5-1
abundance: few
d_gene: NA
j_gene: TRBJ1-2

CDR3aa: CSANRGRMNTEAFF
CDR3nt: TGCAGTGCTAACCGGGGCAGGATGAACACTGAAGCTTTCTTT
v_gene: TRBV20-1
abundance: NA
d_gene: NA
j_gene: TRBJ1-1

CDR3aa: CASSPRGRMNTEAFF
CDR3nt: TGTGCCAGCAGTCCTCGGGGGCGGATGAACACTGAAGCTTTCTTT
v_gene: TRBV6-1
abundance: few
d_gene: NA
j_gene: TRBJ1-1

CDR3aa: CASSLVSGQETQYF
CDR3nt: TGCGCCAGCAGCTTGGTGTCGGGTCAAGAGACCCAGTACTTC
v_gene: TRBV5-1
abundance: many
d_gene: NA
j_gene: TRBJ2-5

CDR3aa: CSAQDRLAEAFF
CDR3nt: TGCAGCGCCCAGGACCGCCTCGCTGAAGCTTTCTTT
v_gene: TRBV29-1
abundance: few
d_gene: NA
j_gene: TRBJ1-1

CDR3aa: CASSFSRGVQETQYF
CDR3nt: TGCGCCAGCAGTTTCTCGCGGGGGGTCCAAGAGACCCAGTACTTC
v_gene: TRBV5-1
abundance: few
d_gene: TRBD2
j_gene: TRBJ2-5

CDR3aa: CASSLTAGGAETQYF
CDR3nt: TGTGCCAGCAGCTTAACAGCGGGGGGTGCGGAGACCCAGTACTTC
v_gene: TRBV7-3
abundance: NA
d_gene: TRBD2
j_gene: TRBJ2-5

CDR3aa: CAISEWTGPPDTQYF
CDR3nt: TGTGCCATCAGTGAGTGGACCGGGCCCCCAGATACGCAGTATTTT
v_gene: TRBV10-3
abundance: many
d_gene: NA
j_gene: TRBJ2-3

CDR3aa: CASSSWTGRSSYNEQFF
CDR3nt: TGTGCCAGCAGCTCCTGGACTGGAAGAAGCTCCTACAATGAGCAGTTCTTC
v_gene: TRBV7-9
abundance: many
d_gene: NA
j_gene: TRBJ2-1

CDR3aa: CSARDREQPQHF
CDR3nt: TGCAGTGCTAGAGATCGGGAACAGCCCCAGCATTTT
v_gene: TRBV20-1
abundance: few
d_gene: NA
j_gene: TRBJ1-5

CDR3aa: CASSWGIETQYF
CDR3nt: TGCGCCAGCAGCTGGGGAATTGAGACCCAGTACTTC
v_gene: TRBV5-1
abundance: many
d_gene: NA
j_gene: TRBJ2-5

CDR3aa: CASSPGSNQPQHF
CDR3nt: TGTGCCAGCTCACCGGGTAGCAATCAGCCCCAGCATTTT
v_gene: TRBV18
abundance: NA
d_gene: NA
j_gene: TRBJ1-5

CDR3aa: CASRQAGTSRYEQYF
CDR3nt: TGTGCCAGCAGACAAGCCGGGACTAGCAGGTACGAGCAGTACTTC
v_gene: TRBV6-1
abundance: many
d_gene: TRBD2
j_gene: TRBJ2-7

CDR3aa: CASSLTTSGTGSPLHF
CDR3nt: TGTGCCAGCAGCTTAACGACTTCTGGGACAGGCTCACCCCTCCACTTT
v_gene: TRBV7-3
abundance: NA
d_gene: TRBD1
j_gene: TRBJ1-6

CDR3aa: CAWGLAGVGNNEQFF
CDR3nt: TGTGCCTGGGGGCTAGCGGGAGTGGGGAACAATGAGCAGTTCTTC
v_gene: TRBV30
abundance: NA
d_gene: TRBD2
j_gene: TRBJ2-1

CDR3aa: CASGLAGALGDYGYTF
CDR3nt: TGTGCTAGTGGTTTGGCCGGGGCCCTGGGGGACTATGGCTACACCTTC
v_gene: TRBV12-5
abundance: NA
d_gene: NA
j_gene: TRBJ1-2

CDR3aa: CASSLDGGWDNQPQHF
CDR3nt: TGTGCCAGCAGTTTAGATGGTGGCTGGGACAATCAGCCCCAGCATTTT
v_gene: TRBV12-3/TRBV12-4
abundance: many
d_gene: NA
j_gene: TRBJ1-5

CDR3aa: CASRQTGGANYGYTF
CDR3nt: TGTGCCAGCAGACAGACAGGGGGGGCTAACTATGGCTACACCTTC
v_gene: TRBV12-3/TRBV12-4
abundance: NA
d_gene: TRBD1
j_gene: TRBJ1-2

CDR3aa: CASSGTRWYEQYF
CDR3nt: TGTGCCTCCTCCGGGACTAGGTGGTACGAGCAGTACTTC
v_gene: TRBV10-3
abundance: many
d_gene: TRBD2
j_gene: TRBJ2-7

CDR3aa: CASSLSSVGANVLTF
CDR3nt: TGTGCCAGCAGCTTAAGCTCGGTTGGGGCCAACGTCCTGACTTTC
v_gene: TRBV11-1
abundance: many
d_gene: NA
j_gene: TRBJ2-6

CDR3aa: CASSLVLRLGADTQYF
CDR3nt: TGCGCCAGCAGCTTGGTTCTTCGCCTAGGCGCAGATACGCAGTATTTT
v_gene: TRBV5-1
abundance: many
d_gene: NA
j_gene: TRBJ2-3

CDR3aa: CASSHQGRSDEQFF
CDR3nt: TGTGCCAGCAGCCACCAGGGGCGAAGCGATGAGCAGTTCTTC
v_gene: TRBV4-2
abundance: few
d_gene: NA
j_gene: TRBJ2-1

CDR3aa: CSARDAGTSNSPLHF
CDR3nt: TGCAGTGCTAGAGATGCCGGGACGAGTAATTCACCCCTCCACTTT
v_gene: TRBV20-1
abundance: NA
d_gene: NA
j_gene: TRBJ1-6

CDR3aa: CAISDPGGLGTEAFF
CDR3nt: TGTGCCATCAGTGACCCCGGCGGGCTGGGGACTGAAGCTTTCTTT
v_gene: TRBV10-3
abundance: few
d_gene: NA
j_gene: TRBJ1-1

CDR3aa: CASSSTDSGELFF
CDR3nt: TGCGCCAGCAGCTCGACCGACAGTGGGGAGCTGTTTTTT
v_gene: TRBV5-1
abundance: few
d_gene: NA
j_gene: TRBJ2-2

CDR3aa: CSVGPRQGADEQYF
CDR3nt: TGCAGCGTTGGACCCAGGCAGGGGGCGGACGAGCAGTACTTC
v_gene: TRBV29-1
abundance: NA
d_gene: TRBD1
j_gene: TRBJ2-7

CDR3aa: CASSFTTANYGYTF
CDR3nt: TGTGCCAGCAGTTTTACGACCGCCAACTATGGCTACACCTTC
v_gene: TRBV27
abundance: many
d_gene: NA
j_gene: TRBJ1-2

CDR3aa: CASSPGAGGTGKNIQYF
CDR3nt: TGCGCCAGCAGCCCTGGTGCAGGGGGCACGGGCAAAAACATTCAGTACTTC
v_gene: TRBV5-1
abundance: many
d_gene: TRBD1
j_gene: TRBJ2-4

CDR3aa: CASSQLGLGYNEQFF
CDR3nt: TGTGCCAGCTCACAGTTAGGCTTGGGTTACAATGAGCAGTTCTTC
v_gene: TRBV18
abundance: few
d_gene: NA
j_gene: TRBJ2-1

CDR3aa: CSVEEGYEQYF
CDR3nt: TGCAGCGTTGAAGAAGGATACGAGCAGTACTTC
v_gene: TRBV29-1
abundance: few
d_gene: NA
j_gene: TRBJ2-7

CDR3aa: CASSRQGAGPLSNNEKLFF
CDR3nt: TGTGCCAGCAGTAGACAGGGGGCGGGCCCACTCTCAAATAATGAAAAACTGTTTTTT
v_gene: TRBV12-3/TRBV12-4
abundance: few
d_gene: TRBD1
j_gene: TRBJ1-4

CDR3aa: CASSWYSGRAGNEQFF
CDR3nt: TGTGCCAGCAGCTGGTATAGCGGGAGGGCCGGCAATGAGCAGTTCTTC
v_gene: TRBV7-9
abundance: few
d_gene: TRBD2
j_gene: TRBJ2-1

CDR3aa: CASSTDLSEAFF
CDR3nt: TGTGCCAGCAGTACCGACCTATCGGAAGCTTTCTTT
v_gene: TRBV12-3/TRBV12-4
abundance: many
d_gene: NA
j_gene: TRBJ1-1

CDR3aa: CASSGTWRSEKLFF
CDR3nt: TGTGCCAGCAGTGGGACTTGGAGGTCTGAAAAACTGTTTTTT
v_gene: TRBV25-1
abundance: NA
d_gene: NA
j_gene: TRBJ1-4

CDR3aa: CASSSDTVLSGNTIYF
CDR3nt: TGTGCCAGCTCATCGGACACTGTACTCTCTGGAAACACCATATATTTT
v_gene: TRBV18
abundance: many
d_gene: NA
j_gene: TRBJ1-3

CDR3aa: CASTRRAGMNTEAFF
CDR3nt: TGTGCCAGCACCAGGAGAGCCGGGATGAACACTGAAGCTTTCTTT
v_gene: TRBV9
abundance: many
d_gene: NA
j_gene: TRBJ1-1

CDR3aa: CASSQGNEKLFF
CDR3nt: TGTGCCAGCAGCCAAGGGAATGAAAAACTGTTTTTT
v_gene: TRBV4-2
abundance: NA
d_gene: NA
j_gene: TRBJ1-4

CDR3aa: CASSQDRLEVITEQFF
CDR3nt: TGTGCCAGCAGCCAAGATAGGCTAGAGGTGATCACTGAGCAGTTCTTC
v_gene: TRBV4-2
abundance: NA
d_gene: NA
j_gene: TRBJ2-1

CDR3aa: CASSLEPDSGRNKNIQYF
CDR3nt: TGCGCCAGCAGCTTGGAACCCGATAGCGGGAGAAACAAAAACATTCAGTACTTC
v_gene: TRBV5-1
abundance: NA
d_gene: TRBD2
j_gene: TRBJ2-4

CDR3aa: CASSQTSVGDTQYF
CDR3nt: TGCGCCAGCAGCCAGACTAGCGTAGGAGATACGCAGTATTTT
v_gene: TRBV5-1
abundance: many
d_gene: TRBD2
j_gene: TRBJ2-3